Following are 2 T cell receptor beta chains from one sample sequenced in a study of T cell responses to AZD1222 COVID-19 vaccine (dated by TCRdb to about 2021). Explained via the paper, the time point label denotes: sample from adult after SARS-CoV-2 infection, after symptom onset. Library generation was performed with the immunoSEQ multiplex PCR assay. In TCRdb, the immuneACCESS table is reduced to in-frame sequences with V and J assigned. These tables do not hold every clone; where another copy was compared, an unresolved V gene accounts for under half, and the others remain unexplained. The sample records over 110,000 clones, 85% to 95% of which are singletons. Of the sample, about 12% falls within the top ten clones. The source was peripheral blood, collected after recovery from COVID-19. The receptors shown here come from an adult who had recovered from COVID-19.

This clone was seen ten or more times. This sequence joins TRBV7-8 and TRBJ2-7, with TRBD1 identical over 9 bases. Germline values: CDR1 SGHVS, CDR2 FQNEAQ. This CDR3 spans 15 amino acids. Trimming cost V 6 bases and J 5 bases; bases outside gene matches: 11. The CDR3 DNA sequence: TGTGCCAGCAGTTTACAGGGGGCCTTAGCCCACGAGCAGTACTTC. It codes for CASSLQGALAHEQYF.

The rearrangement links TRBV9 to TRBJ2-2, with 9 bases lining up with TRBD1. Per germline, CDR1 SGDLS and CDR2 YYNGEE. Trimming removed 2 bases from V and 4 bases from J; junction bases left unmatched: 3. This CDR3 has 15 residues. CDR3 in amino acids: CASSVAGQGTGELFF. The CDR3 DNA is TGTGCCAGCAGCGTCGCGGGACAGGGCACCGGGGAGCTGTTTTTT.